Given below is one TCR beta chain in context. Antigen: not known. The entry originates in a study of CD4 T cells in relation to SARS-CoV-2 and coronaviruses. Study-level information: PBMCs were cultured with antigen for roughly 10 days before TCR beta sequencing. Negative control cultures got HIV-1 Nef peptides or no peptide.

TCRdb's copy holds only in-frame clones and misses some; the assay was immunoSEQ multiplex PCR. The data show approximately 16,000 clones, 82% seen once. Before the COVID-19 pandemic, during about 2011-2019, CD4+ T cells were taken from unexposed donors. The cells were cultured for 10 days before CD4+ T cells were isolated. Each well had two million PBMCs in 5% human AB serum with IL-2. CDR1 is SGHRS and CDR2 is YFSETQ in the germline V gene. V was pared by 1 base and J by 0 bases, with 2 bases of the junction left unmatched. The CDR3 runs 15 residues. V is TRBV5-1 and J is TRBJ2-3; 7 positions agree with TRBD2. Input material: CD4+ T cells from PBMCs, cultured in vitro. The TCR was taken from a human donor in good health. CDR3 nucleotides: TGCGCCAGCAGCTTGACTAGCGCTAGCACAGATACGCAGTATTTT. This encodes CASSLTSASTDTQYF.